The 30 T cell receptor beta chains reported below all come from one sample, sequenced in a study of cytomegalovirus exposure and HLA in healthy donors. Primers for the PCR totalled 60 Vbeta and 13 Jbeta. This table comes from immunoSEQ multiplex PCR, and its TCRdb copy is limited to in-frame clones, with some not included. In the table there are about 150,000 clones, 70% to 85% of which are singletons. Sequencing used PBMCs. These receptors were collected from a male donor in good health and CMV-seronegative.

The chain carries TRBV11-3 and TRBJ2-5; D is unresolved. Germline-derived CDR1 and CDR2 are SGHNT and YENEEA. With 5 bases removed from V and 4 bases from J, the gap between germline ends came to 17 bases. CDR3 length: 15 amino acids. In nucleotides, the CDR3 is TGTGCCAGCAGCCGCGGTGTAGAATTGATAGAGACCCAGTACTTC. This sequence encodes CASSRGVELIETQYF. Full variable domain (rest looked up from reference TRBV11-3 and TRBJ2-5): EAGVVQSPRYKIIEKKQPVAFWCNPISGHNTLYWYLQNLGQGPELLIRYENEEAVDDSQLPKDRFSAERLKGVDSTLKIQPAELGDSAVYLCASSRGVELIETQYFGPGTRLLVL.

CDR3 sequence (DNA): TGTGCCAGCAGCTTAGGACTAGCGGCCGCAGAGACCCAGTACTTC. Its translation is CASSLGLAAAETQYF. V gene TRBV13 combines with J gene TRBJ2-5; 8 positions match TRBD2. This CDR3 is built from 15 residues. J lost 4 bases, V lost 0 bases, and 4 bases had no gene match. Germline assignment: CDR1 PRHDT and CDR2 FYEKMQ (reference sequence).

This clone was picked up one time. The chain is built from TRBV19 and TRBJ2-2, with D possibly matching TRBD1 (6 bases). The germline V and J ends were trimmed by 1 base and 4 bases, with 13 bases remaining between them. CDR1 and CDR2 (germline): LNHDA, SQIVND (reference sequence). The CDR3 runs to 16 residues. CDR3 in amino acids: CASSIGTGQTTGELFF. The CDR3 DNA sequence: TGTGCCAGTAGTATAGGAACGGGACAAACCACCGGGGAGCTGTTTTTT.

CDR3 DNA sequence: TGTGCCAGCAGCCCGGGCGGGGGGCGAAAGACTGAAGCTTTCTTT. As protein: CASSPGGGRKTEAFF. The chain combines TRBV6-5 with TRBJ1-1, with a tentative D call TRBD1 (6 bases). Trimming removed 6 bases at V and 5 bases at J, with 19 bases between. The germline CDR1 and CDR2 sequences are MNHEY and SVGAGI. This CDR3 is 15 amino acids long.

V gene TRBV7-9 combines with J gene TRBJ1-5, with D hard to call. V gave up 0 bases and J gave up 7 bases, with 10 bases separating them. The CDR3 totals 14 residues. Germline loops: CDR1 SEHNR, CDR2 FQNEAQ (reference sequence). The DNA of the CDR3 is TGTGCCAGCAGCTTAGCCGGGTCGGCCCAGCCCCAGCATTTT. Protein: CASSLAGSAQPQHF.

V and J are TRBV27 and TRBJ1-1; D call uncertain. The V and J ends lost 11 bases and 4 bases respectively, with 17 bases between them. The CDR3 runs 13 residues. The germline V gene has CDR1 MNHEY and CDR2 SMNVEV (reference sequence). The CDR3 here is CAAAPGLGTEAFF. In nucleotides, the CDR3 is TGTGCCGCCGCCCCAGGACTAGGCACTGAAGCTTTCTTT.

V and J are TRBV7-3 and TRBJ2-5, with 9 bases fitting TRBD2. The length of the CDR3 is 16 residues. Germline V lookup: CDR1 SGHTA, CDR2 FQGTGA. V gave up 6 bases and J gave up 5 bases; unmatched junction bases: 13. The CDR3 protein is CASSEFRASGTETQYF. The CDR3 DNA reads as TGTGCCAGCAGTGAGTTTAGGGCTAGCGGGACTGAGACCCAGTACTTC. Supplemented by reference TRBV7-3 and TRBJ2-5, the full variable domain reads GAGVSQTPSNKVTEKGKYVELRCDPISGHTALYWYRQSLGQGPEFLIYFQGTGAADDSGLPNDRFFAVRPEGSVSTLKIQRTERGDSAVYLCASSEFRASGTETQYFGPGTRLLVL.

CDR3 sequence (DNA): TGTGCCAGCAATCCCGAGGACAGGGGGCTTAACCAGCCCCAGCATTTT. Translation gives CASNPEDRGLNQPQHF. J is TRBJ1-5 and V is TRBV28, with 11 bases that match TRBD1. Germline assignment: CDR1 MDHEN and CDR2 SYDVKM. J gave up 7 bases and V 7 bases, and 12 bases lay outside the gene matches. The CDR3 runs 16 residues.

The chain links TRBV9 to TRBJ1-1; the match to TRBD1 covers 7 bases. V lost 3 bases to trimming and J lost 4 bases; unmatched junction nucleotides: 6. This CDR3 is built from 14 residues. CDR1 and CDR2 from the germline V gene are SGDLS and YYNGEE. The CDR3 protein is CASSATGRSTEAFF. The CDR3 DNA reads TGTGCCAGCAGCGCGACAGGGAGGTCCACTGAAGCTTTCTTT.

The DNA of the CDR3 is TGTGCCAGCAGGGCCCAATCCGGGACAGGGGAAGAGACCCAGTACTTC. This sequence encodes CASRAQSGTGEETQYF. This chain uses TRBV28 with TRBJ2-5, with TRBD1 identical over 10 bases. After removal of 6 bases from V and 3 bases from J, the junction contained 10 bases not matched to a gene. The germline gives CDR1 MDHEN, CDR2 SYDVKM. This CDR3 comprises 16 residues.

The CDR3 protein is CASSVVGSDEKLFF. As DNA, the CDR3 is TGTGCCAGCAGCGTAGTAGGGAGCGATGAAAAACTGTTTTTT. The gene calls are TRBV9 and TRBJ1-4; D is unclear. CDR1 SGDLS and CDR2 YYNGEE come from the germline V gene. This CDR3 region has 14 residues. V lost 0 bases and J 6 bases, leaving 9 bases between the germline ends.

The V call is TRBV21-1, the J call TRBJ2-7; the DNA was not compared with TRBD1, the D call given in the table. TRBV21-1 is a known pseudogene. The CDR3 sequence is 17 residues long. In DNA, the CDR3 is TGTGCCAGCAGCGAGCATAGCCGGGACACGTCTACCTACGAGCAGTACTTC. Amino acids: CASSEHSRDTSTYEQYF.

The V call is TRBV10-3, the J call TRBJ2-2; 10 bases map to TRBD2. The CDR3 consists of 17 residues. The V segment lost 10 bases and the J segment 3 bases; nucleotides outside the gene matches: 14. In germline, CDR1 is ENHRY, CDR2 SYGVKD. The CDR3 sequence: CATKVASGGGDTGELFF. The CDR3, as DNA: TGTGCCACCAAGGTGGCTAGCGGGGGAGGGGACACCGGGGAGCTGTTTTTT.

The chain couples TRBV18 to TRBJ2-1, with 8 bases lining up with TRBD1. After removal of 3 bases from V and 6 bases from J, the junction contained 1 base not matched to a gene. The CDR3 totals 13 residues. Germline assignment: CDR1 KGHSH and CDR2 LQKENI. The CDR3 here is CASSPTGVNEQFF. Here the CDR3 DNA reads TGTGCCAGCTCACCGACAGGGGTCAATGAGCAGTTCTTC.

This sequence joins TRBV29-1 and TRBJ2-1; TRBD2 might be the D (5 bases). CDR1 SQVTM and CDR2 ANQGSEA come from the germline V gene. This CDR3 has 15 residues. With 1 base removed from V and 2 bases from J, the gap between germline ends came to 12 bases. CDR3 bases: TGCAGCGTTGAAGGCCAGGAGGCCCCCTACAATGAGCAGTTCTTC. Encoded protein: CSVEGQEAPYNEQFF.

Only a few counts were recorded for this clone. The chain uses TRBV29-1 and TRBJ2-7, with D uncertain. Trimming pared 5 bases from V and 0 bases from J, leaving 11 bases between. CDR1 SQVTM and CDR2 ANQGSEA come from the germline V gene. This CDR3 has 13 residues. CDR3 bases: TGCAGCGTTTCCGCCGGGTCCTCCTACGAGCAGTACTTC. Encoded protein: CSVSAGSSYEQYF.

This chain links TRBV15 with TRBJ2-7; 11 bases fit TRBD2. The germline gives CDR1 LNHNV, CDR2 YYDKDF (reference sequence). The CDR3 runs 16 residues. The junction had 4 bases not matched to a gene; V was cut back by 1 base and J by 2 bases. CDR3 loop: CATSRGGTSGTYEQYF. The CDR3 DNA follows: TGTGCCACCAGCAGAGGGGGGACTAGCGGAACCTACGAGCAGTACTTC.

The V and J genes are TRBV7-8 and TRBJ2-2; 9 nucleotides align to TRBD2. With 1 base clipped from V and 5 bases from J, the junction kept 5 bases outside the gene matches. The germline V gene has CDR1 SGHVS and CDR2 FQNEAQ. CDR3 length: 16 residues. The CDR3 region has the DNA TGTGCCAGCAGCTTAGAGATAGCGGGGGAGACCGGGGAGCTGTTTTTT. Residues: CASSLEIAGETGELFF.

This clone turned up a few times. The V and J genes are TRBV5-4 and TRBJ1-1; 12 bases agree with TRBD1. V was clipped by 7 bases and J by 5 bases; unmatched bases: 12. The CDR3 contains 16 residues. The V gene's germline CDR1 is SGHNT and CDR2 YYREEE (reference sequence). CDR3 residues: CASGPPGQGASTEAFF. The CDR3 DNA reads TGTGCCAGCGGCCCACCGGGACAGGGGGCGAGTACTGAAGCTTTCTTT.

This rearrangement joins TRBV9 to TRBJ2-3; D is possibly TRBD1 (6 bases). The CDR3 covers 15 residues. V lost 2 bases to trimming and J lost 3 bases, with 13 bases between them. CDR1 and CDR2 (germline): SGDLS, YYNGEE. The chain's CDR3 is CASSVNRARTDTQYF. CDR3 DNA: TGTGCCAGCAGCGTCAACAGGGCGAGGACAGATACGCAGTATTTT.

The table lists this clone with a count of one. The rearrangement joins TRBV6-1 to TRBJ2-4; 7 nucleotides align to TRBD1. Germline V gene data show CDR1 as MNHNS and CDR2 as SASEGT. CDR3 size: 16 residues. After removal of 4 bases from V and 0 bases from J, the junction contained 6 bases not matched to a gene. In nucleotides, the CDR3 is TGTGCCAGCAGTGTCCCGGGACAGTTAGCCAAAAACATTCAGTACTTC. Translating gives CASSVPGQLAKNIQYF.

For this clone: At one end the junction does not follow the germline gene, possibly because of a read error. This chain uses TRBV6-5 with TRBJ2-3; the match to TRBD1 covers 9 bases. This CDR3 is 11 amino acids long. Germline V gene data show CDR1 as MNHEY and CDR2 as SVGAGI. The chain's CDR3 is CASRSGTGRHF. The CDR3 DNA sequence: TGTGCCAGCAGATCCGGGACAGGGAGGCATTTT.

This chain joins TRBV2 and TRBJ2-2; 10 positions agree with TRBD2. V lost 7 bases to trimming and J lost 0 bases; unmatched junction nucleotides: 8. CDR3 length equals 17 residues. The germline CDR1 and CDR2 sequences are SNHLY and FYNNEI. CDR3 nucleotide sequence: TGTGCCAGCACCATCGGACTAGCGGAAACGAACACCGGGGAGCTGTTTTTT. Translated, it gives CASTIGLAETNTGELFF.

The V gene is TRBV4-3, the J gene TRBJ2-5, with a possible D match to TRBD1 (6 bases). The germline gives CDR1 LGHNA, CDR2 YSLEER. The CDR3 spans 16 residues. Trimming removed 0 bases from V and 0 bases from J, with 11 bases in between. CDR3 sequence reads: CASSQDWTEYQETQYF. The CDR3 nucleotides are TGCGCCAGCAGCCAAGACTGGACAGAGTACCAAGAGACCCAGTACTTC.

Concerning this clone itself: One end of the junction fails to match germline, which may point to a read error. The V gene is TRBV2, the J gene TRBJ1-4; D gene ambiguous. Germline V gives CDR1 SNHLY, CDR2 FYNNEI. The CDR3 consists of 12 residues. The CDR3 region is CASSDGVSHTLF. The CDR3 DNA follows: TGTGCCAGCAGTGACGGGGTCAGCCACACCCTGTTT.

This sequence joins TRBV4-1 and TRBJ1-1; D may be TRBD1 (6 bases). Germline V gene lookup returns CDR1 MGHRA and CDR2 YSYEKL. This CDR3 contains 16 residues. V gave up 2 bases and J gave up 0 bases, with 13 bases separating them. The CDR3 sequence is CASSQTGRSLNTEAFF. The CDR3 nucleotides read TGCGCCAGCAGCCAAACAGGGAGAAGCCTGAACACTGAAGCTTTCTTT.

The CDR3 DNA follows: TGCGCCAGCAGCTTGGTGTCAGGTTTTAGCGGGGAGCTGTTTTTT. Translating it yields CASSLVSGFSGELFF. The rearrangement links TRBV5-1 to TRBJ2-2; D call uncertain. Germline loops: CDR1 SGHRS, CDR2 YFSETQ. Trimming removed 0 bases at V and 7 bases at J, with 13 bases between. The CDR3 is made up of 15 amino acids.

The chain employs TRBV7-2 and TRBJ2-7; perhaps TRBD2 as D (7 bases). V was pared by 1 base and J by 7 bases, with 14 bases between. CDR3 length equals 14 residues. Germline V gene data show CDR1 as SGHTA and CDR2 as FQGNSA. The CDR3 DNA sequence: TGTGCCAGCAGCTTAGGAGGGGGGGCCGGGGAGCAGTACTTC. This translates into CASSLGGGAGEQYF.

The rearrangement joins TRBV13 to TRBJ2-3, with D possibly TRBD2 on 5 matching bases. Germline values: CDR1 PRHDT, CDR2 FYEKMQ (reference sequence). The length of the CDR3 is 12 residues. With 4 bases removed from V and 6 bases from J, the gap between germline ends came to 8 bases. CDR3 nucleotides: TGTGCCAGCAGCTCTAGCTGGGATACGCAGTATTTT. Protein: CASSSSWDTQYF.

The chain combines TRBV5-1 with TRBJ2-1, with 10 bases fitting TRBD2. The CDR3 length is 16 residues. Losses at the gene ends were 1 base for V and 4 bases for J; bases not matched to a gene: 5. Germline loops: CDR1 SGHRS, CDR2 YFSETQ. CDR3 sequence (DNA): TGCGCCAGCAGCTTGACTAGCGGGAATGCATACAATGAGCAGTTCTTC. Translated, it gives CASSLTSGNAYNEQFF.